The sequence of this TCR beta chain was determined in a study of metastatic and nonmetastatic thyroid tumors. Across the whole study: Across peripheral blood and tumor or nodule tissue samples taken from malignant and benign thyroid patients, the repertoires were compared with one another.

There were no patients who had received any treatment before thyroid surgery. Germline lookup yields CDR1 SNHLY and CDR2 FYNNEI. The junction had 17 bases not matched to a gene; V was cut back by 6 bases and J by 4 bases. The CDR3 consists of 17 residues. In the authors' workflow: Building a distant-metastasis classifier for papillary thyroid cancer drew on CDR3 differences across clinicopathological groups. TCRdb re-analyzed the PCR reads through MiXCR. TCRdb, rather than the study authors, made the V and J calls. The table records around 26,000 clones, more than 13% of them present only once. This clonotype originated in a female donor with papillary thyroid cancer or a benign thyroid nodule (not recorded which). Some clones in this sample may be carry-over from other donors' samples. The V and J genes are TRBV2 and TRBJ2-5, with 7 bases that match TRBD2. Sequenced sample: blood. CDR3 amino acids: CASRETGLEGGRETQYF. Written as DNA, the CDR3 is TGTGCCAGCAGAGAGACCGGACTAGAGGGCGGGCGAGAGACCCAGTACTTC.